The 4 T cell receptor beta chains below come from one sample, sequenced in a study of blood T cells in healthy people across ages. The second PCR ran roughly 6 to 12 cycles with a sample-barcoded 5' primer and J-beta primers. Each CDR3 protein is one row after TCRdb ran MiXCR on the 5' RACE reads. This sample has roughly 800,000 distinct CDR3 sequences, with 53% found just once. Specimen: blood. Receptor source: a man aged 80 or over in good health.

The table lists this clonotype with a few counts. This sequence joins TRBV7-2 and TRBJ2-7; D not resolved. V lost 2 bases and J lost 5, with 16 bases in between. The CDR3 loop spans 15 amino acids. Looked up from germline, CDR1 is SGHTA and CDR2 is FQGNSA. CDR3 sequence: CASSLSREGFHEQYF. The CDR3 DNA follows: TGTGCCAGCAGCTTATCTCGAGAAGGCTTCCACGAGCAGTACTTC.

DNA for the CDR3: TGTGCCAGCAGCCCCCGGACCTCGGGCTGGGGGTATGGCTACACCTTC. Translated: CASSPRTSGWGYGYTF. The V and J genes are TRBV3-1 and TRBJ1-2, with D maybe TRBD1 (5 bases). This CDR3 region has 16 residues. Germline V gene sequence: CDR1 LGHDT, CDR2 YNNKEL (reference sequence). Trimming removed 4 bases at V and 5 bases at J, with 20 bases between.

This sequence joins TRBV10-3 and TRBJ2-3; D possibly corresponds to TRBD2 (5 bases). Germline CDR1 ENHRY, CDR2 SYGVKD. This CDR3 comprises 14 residues. V lost 6 bases and J lost 5, with 15 bases in between. This CDR3 reads CAIRDGGSVDTQYF. CDR3 coding DNA: TGTGCCATCAGAGACGGCGGGTCGGTAGATACGCAGTATTTT.

The chain couples TRBV20-1 to TRBJ2-7; D is tentatively TRBD1 or TRBD2 (6 bases each). This CDR3 region has 18 residues. Germline CDR1 reads DFQATT; CDR2 reads SNEGSKA (reference sequence). V was shortened by 3 bases and J by 2 bases, with 26 bases between the two germline ends. The CDR3 protein is CSASVTTGAGQGAYEQYF. For the CDR3, the DNA is TGCAGTGCTAGTGTCACCACGGGGGCAGGACAAGGGGCCTACGAGCAGTACTTC.